Each of the 13 T cell receptor beta chains below was sequenced from the same sample in a study of beta chain features in type 1 diabetes. Expressed TCRB transcripts were sequenced after all isolated RNA was converted to cDNA. TCRdb's copy holds only in-frame clones and misses some; the assay was immunoSEQ multiplex PCR. The sample lists approximately 120,000 clones, around 40% occurring once. Input material: stem cell memory CD4+ T cells from blood. The receptors were sampled from a woman aged 18-35 years in good health.

The chain joins TRBV18 to TRBJ2-7, with a tentative D call TRBD1 (7 bases). The CDR3 is 17 residues long. Trimming took 6 bases from V and 3 from J, leaving 24 bases between them. Germline V gene lookup returns CDR1 KGHSH and CDR2 LQKENI. The CDR3 region is CASSSSFPGDSRYEQYF. DNA of the CDR3: TGTGCCAGCTCGTCTTCCTTCCCGGGGGACAGCCGCTACGAGCAGTACTTC.

This clone was counted between two and nine times. This sequence joins TRBV2 and TRBJ2-1; D remains unclear. Germline V CDR1 and CDR2: SNHLY, FYNNEI. The CDR3 spans 11 residues. V was clipped by 7 bases and J by 8 bases, with 9 bases between them. The CDR3 coding sequence is TGTGCCAGCAAGATAAGCGATGAGCAGTTCTTC. Its protein is CASKISDEQFF.

J is TRBJ1-5 and V is TRBV7-9; 9 nucleotides align to TRBD1. The CDR3 sequence is 14 residues long. Germline-derived CDR1 and CDR2 are SEHNR and FQNEAQ (reference sequence). V was clipped by 5 bases and J by 6 bases; unmatched bases: 5. In nucleotides, the CDR3 is TGTGCCAGCAGCCCTAGACAGGGGGGTCAGCCCCAGCATTTT. Translating it yields CASSPRQGGQPQHF.

The chain is built from TRBV5-1 and TRBJ2-7, with D possibly being TRBD2 (5 bases). The length of the CDR3 is 15 residues. Trimming shortened V by 2 bases and J by 2 bases, and 14 bases separated the two germline ends. Germline values: CDR1 SGHRS, CDR2 YFSETQ. CDR3 amino acids: CASSFAVALPYEQYF. DNA for the CDR3: TGCGCCAGCAGCTTCGCGGTAGCGTTACCCTACGAGCAGTACTTC.

The chain carries TRBV27 and TRBJ2-7, with D tentatively TRBD1 (6 bases). With 3 bases removed from V and 1 base from J, the gap between germline ends came to 10 bases. This CDR3 contains 14 residues. Germline CDR1 is MNHEY and CDR2 is SMNVEV (reference sequence). CDR3 sequence: CASSLGTPSYEQYF. CDR3 DNA sequence: TGTGCCAGCAGTTTGGGGACACCTTCCTACGAGCAGTACTTC.

The table lists this clone with a few counts. This chain uses TRBV28 with TRBJ2-1, with D possibly TRBD1 on 6 matching bases. Trimming cost V 0 bases and J 10 bases, with 13 bases left between them. Germline assignment: CDR1 MDHEN and CDR2 SYDVKM. The CDR3 covers 14 residues. The CDR3 bases are TGTGCCAGCAGTTTATGGCAGGGGAGAGGGGAGCAGTTCTTC. Translated, it gives CASSLWQGRGEQFF.

The V gene is TRBV5-1, the J gene TRBJ2-1; D is perhaps TRBD1 (6 bases). The germline V gene has CDR1 SGHRS and CDR2 YFSETQ. The ends were cut back, 5 bases at V and 5 bases at J, with 17 bases in the middle. CDR3 size: 15 residues. CDR3: CASRSSRDTNNEQFF. CDR3 DNA: TGCGCCAGCAGGTCAAGCCGGGACACTAACAATGAGCAGTTCTTC.

The rearrangement joins TRBV6-1 to TRBJ2-7; D not resolved. Trimming removed 3 bases at V and 2 bases at J, with 14 bases between. The CDR3 contains 15 residues. Per germline, CDR1 MNHNS and CDR2 SASEGT. The chain's CDR3 is CASSDTPAGTYEQYF. CDR3 coding DNA: TGTGCCAGCAGTGATACCCCGGCAGGAACCTACGAGCAGTACTTC.

The rearrangement links TRBV19 to TRBJ2-5; 8 nucleotides align to TRBD1. Germline V gene data show CDR1 as LNHDA and CDR2 as SQIVND (reference sequence). There are 14 residues in the CDR3. Germline trimming cut 3 bases from V and 8 bases from J; bases unmatched to any gene: 8. CDR3 protein: CASSIGQGSGTQYF. The CDR3, as DNA: TGTGCCAGTAGTATCGGACAGGGATCGGGAACCCAGTACTTC.

This clone has just a few counts. The chain uses TRBV5-6 and TRBJ1-5; 7 positions match TRBD1. Trimming took 0 bases from V and 1 from J; bases not matched to a gene: 4. Germline assignment: CDR1 SGHDT and CDR2 YYEEEE. This CDR3 spans 16 amino acids. In DNA form, the CDR3 reads TGTGCCAGCAGCTTGGGTGGCAGGGGGAGCAATCAGCCCCAGCATTTT. Protein: CASSLGGRGSNQPQHF.

The chain is built from TRBV9 and TRBJ2-5; D is possibly TRBD1 (6 bases). V was shortened by 0 bases and J by 4 bases, with 10 bases between the two germline ends. Germline V gene data show CDR1 as SGDLS and CDR2 as YYNGEE. The CDR3 consists of 14 residues. The CDR3 bases are TGTGCCAGCAGCGTAGGGGTAGGGGGAGAGACCCAGTACTTC. Translating it yields CASSVGVGGETQYF.

V gene TRBV5-1 combines with J gene TRBJ2-7; D remains unclear. This CDR3 has 14 residues. The ends were cut back, 1 base at V and 2 bases at J, with 10 bases in the middle. From germline, CDR1 is SGHRS and CDR2 YFSETQ. This CDR3 reads CASSLIGWPYEQYF. DNA of the CDR3: TGCGCCAGCAGCTTGATTGGCTGGCCCTACGAGCAGTACTTC.

A few counts support this clone. V and J are TRBV18 and TRBJ2-7, with TRBD1 as a possible D gene (6 bases). Deletions cut 3 bases from V and 8 bases from J, with 20 bases between. The CDR3 totals 15 residues. Germline CDR1 is KGHSH and CDR2 is LQKENI. Here the CDR3 DNA reads TGTGCCAGCTCACCCAGAGCCGGGACACTTCACAAGCAGTACTTC. Its translation: CASSPRAGTLHKQYF.